The source of this TCR beta chain is a study of CD8 T cells in Susac syndrome. Sequencing targeted TCR beta in blood CD8+ and CD4+ T cells. Negative magnetic isolation gave CD8+ and CD4+ cells; FACS enriched CD8+ TEMRA. Comments on this clonotype: Its antigen is unknown.

Random hexamers were used to reverse transcribe roughly 0.5 to 1 ug of RNA. The TCR beta CDR3 was amplified by immunoSEQ multiplex PCR across 54 Vbeta, 13 Jbeta. TCRdb fed the immunoSEQ multiplex PCR reads into MiXCR, producing one record per CDR3 protein. The repertoire holds some 150,000 distinct CDR3 sequences, with approximately 93% as singletons. This CDR3 comprises 15 residues. CDR1 and CDR2 from the germline V gene are SGHTA and FQGTGA. The V and J ends lost 5 bases and 2 bases, in that order; junction bases with no gene match: 7. Study results and caveats: The study recognized that its TCR sequencing and HLA analysis covered a relatively small number of individuals.

The sequence was obtained from a human donor with multiple sclerosis. Sequenced input: CD8+ T cells from PBMCs. The chain links TRBV7-3 to TRBJ2-3, with 7 nucleotides matching TRBD1. CDR3 nucleotides: TGTGCCAGCAGCGAGACAGGGCTGAACACAGATACGCAGTATTTT. Protein product: CASSETGLNTDTQYF.